The next 10 T cell receptor beta chains were all read from a single sample in a study of beta chain features in type 1 diabetes. Sequenced material consisted of expressed TCRB transcripts (all of the isolated RNA was reverse transcribed). Assay: immunoSEQ multiplex PCR; the TCRdb copy retains only in-frame clones and omits some. Here the sample spans approximately 140,000 clones, about 7.1% being singletons. Source material: central memory CD4+ T cells from blood. The receptors were gathered from a woman in her twenties or thirties in good health.

V and J are TRBV9 and TRBJ2-2; 15 bases agree with TRBD2. J was trimmed by 14 bases and V by 3 bases; bases with no gene match: 11. Germline CDR1 SGDLS, CDR2 YYNGEE. The CDR3 extends over 16 amino acids. CDR3 amino acids: CASSAQSQGLAGGLFF. CDR3 nucleotides: TGTGCCAGCAGCGCCCAGTCCCAGGGACTAGCGGGAGGTCTGTTTTTT.

The chain uses TRBV27 and TRBJ2-1, with TRBD1 as a possible D gene (6 bases). The V end lost 7 bases, the J end lost 1 base, and 14 bases lay between the germline ends. This CDR3 has 15 residues. CDR1 is MNHEY, CDR2 SMNVEV, per germline (reference sequence). The CDR3 is CASNSRGVSYNEQFF. Written as DNA, the CDR3 is TGTGCCAGCAATTCCAGGGGAGTATCCTACAATGAGCAGTTCTTC.

This clone was recorded many times. The gene calls are TRBV30 and TRBJ1-4; tentatively, D is TRBD1 (5 bases). V was trimmed by 3 bases and J by 0 bases, leaving 14 bases between them. The CDR3 length is 16 residues. Germline V CDR1 and CDR2: GTSNPN, SVGIG (reference sequence). Here the CDR3 reads CAWRPGNQPTNEKLFF. DNA of the CDR3: TGTGCCTGGAGGCCAGGGAACCAACCAACTAATGAAAAACTGTTTTTT. The full variable domain, with the rest looked up from reference TRBV30 and TRBJ1-4, is SQTIHQWPATLVQPVGSPLSLECTVEGTSNPNLYWYRQAAGRGLQLLFYSVGIGQISSEVPQNLSASRPQDRQFILSSKKLLLSDSGFYLCAWRPGNQPTNEKLFFGSGTQLSVL.

This clone was seen at least ten times. The J gene is TRBJ2-7, the V gene TRBV7-6; perhaps TRBD1 as D (5 bases). This CDR3 contains 13 residues. Germline values: CDR1 SGHVS, CDR2 FNYEAQ. V gave up 2 bases and J gave up 7 bases, with 12 bases separating them. This CDR3 is CASSLMYGAEQYF. The CDR3 DNA is TGTGCCAGCAGCTTAATGTATGGGGCAGAGCAGTACTTC.

This clone was counted ten times or more. V usage is TRBV7-9 and J usage is TRBJ2-5; perhaps TRBD1 as D (6 bases). Germline CDR1 and CDR2: SEHNR and FQNEAQ (reference sequence). The CDR3 runs to 13 residues. V was cut by 3 bases and J by 5 bases, with 10 bases left in between. CDR3: CASSFGQLETQYF. The CDR3 DNA is TGTGCCAGCAGCTTCGGACAGCTGGAGACCCAGTACTTC. The complete variable domain, with remaining parts taken from reference TRBV7-9 and TRBJ2-5, reads DTGVSQNPRHKITKRGQNVTFRCDPISEHNRLYWYRQTLGQGPEFLTYFQNEAQLEKSRLLSDRFSAERPKGSFSTLEIQRTEQGDSAMYLCASSFGQLETQYFGPGTRLLVL.

There are a few counts of this clone. The junction differs from germline at one of its ends, possibly a read error. The J gene is TRBJ2-2, the V gene TRBV7-3; 14 positions match TRBD2. Germline CDR1 is SGHTA and CDR2 is FQGTGA. The CDR3 contains 18 residues. The CDR3 is CASSVTGLAGVSTGELFF. The CDR3 DNA sequence: TGTGCCAGCAGCGTAACGGGACTAGCGGGAGTTTCCACCGGGGAGCTGTTTTTT.

V is TRBV7-9 and J is TRBJ1-1; D remains ambiguous. The germline V and J ends were trimmed by 1 base and 5 bases, with 8 bases remaining between them. CDR1 is SEHNR, CDR2 FQNEAQ, per germline (reference sequence). The CDR3 totals 13 residues. The DNA of the CDR3 is TGTGCCAGCAGCTTAGACGGGGAGACTGAAGCTTTCTTT. As protein: CASSLDGETEAFF.

This clone was detected a few times. The chain uses TRBV18 and TRBJ2-5; maybe TRBD2 (6 bases). Trimming shortened V by 3 bases and J by 7 bases, and 18 bases separated the two germline ends. Germline lookup yields CDR1 KGHSH and CDR2 LQKENI. This CDR3 is 15 amino acids long. In DNA, the CDR3 is TGTGCCAGCTCACCCGACATGGGGGGAACAGGGACCCAGTACTTC. It encodes CASSPDMGGTGTQYF.

The rearrangement links TRBV6-1 to TRBJ2-7; tentative D call: TRBD2 (6 bases). Trimming removed 5 bases from V and 5 bases from J, with 16 bases in between. This CDR3 is 14 amino acids long. The germline V gene has CDR1 MNHNS and CDR2 SASEGT. Here the CDR3 reads CASSPRSGTDEQYF. CDR3 DNA sequence: TGTGCCAGCAGTCCCCGCTCCGGGACTGACGAGCAGTACTTC.

As concerns this clone: This same CDR3 is encoded by further DNA sequences in the sample. The rearrangement uses TRBV18 and TRBJ2-7; D is possibly TRBD2 (6 bases). The V end lost 6 bases, the J end lost 0 bases, and 9 bases lay between the germline ends. CDR1 is KGHSH, CDR2 LQKENI, per germline. The CDR3 length is 13 residues. The CDR3 here is CASSTGSSYEQYF. In nucleotides, the CDR3 is TGTGCCAGCTCTACCGGGAGCTCCTACGAGCAGTACTTC.